The 16 T cell receptor beta chains below were found in one sample sequenced in a study of OX40 agonist ivuxolimab in advanced cancers. Profiling relied on immunoSEQ multiplex PCR, and the TCRdb table lists in-frame clones only, not all of them. The table lists roughly 49,000 clones, roughly 89% of them singletons, with approximately 10% in the top ten. The input for sequencing was CD4+ or CD8+ T cells sorted from blood, taken in a trial of the OX40 agonist ivuxolimab. The receptors here all came from an adult with an advanced solid tumor such as melanoma, head and neck, liver or kidney cancer.

The J gene is TRBJ2-7, the V gene TRBV5-1, with 8 bases aligning to TRBD1. Germline CDR1 and CDR2: SGHRS and YFSETQ. The CDR3 extends over 14 amino acids. V lost 4 bases and J lost 5; bases outside the gene matches: 8. The CDR3 loop is CASSVDRVGDEQYF. The DNA of the CDR3 is TGCGCCAGCAGCGTGGACAGGGTGGGAGACGAGCAGTACTTC.

This clone has a single count. V is TRBV27 and J is TRBJ1-1; D not certain. Germline V lookup: CDR1 MNHEY, CDR2 SMNVEV (reference sequence). This CDR3 contains 14 residues. V shed 3 bases and J shed 4 bases, with 12 bases lying between them. This CDR3 is CASSLAISGTEAFF. The DNA for the CDR3 is TGTGCCAGCAGTTTGGCCATCTCAGGCACTGAAGCTTTCTTT.

The V call is TRBV6-1, the J call TRBJ2-5; D remains unclear. The DNA end is a closer match to TRBJ2-7, so the J assignment may be wrong. The CDR3 is 15 residues long. In germline, CDR1 is MNHNS, CDR2 SASEGT. CDR3 DNA: TGTGCCAGCAGTGAAGCGCCAAGGGAATCCTACGAGCAGTACTTC. It codes for CASSEAPRESYEQYF.

The gene calls are TRBV13 and TRBJ1-2, with TRBD1 matching over 8 bases. The CDR3 covers 15 residues. Germline CDR1 PRHDT, CDR2 FYEKMQ (reference sequence). The V and J ends lost 5 bases and 0 bases, in that order; junction bases with no gene match: 5. The CDR3 DNA sequence: TGTGCCAGCAGCCCCCGACAGGGGCCTAACTATGGCTACACCTTC. Translated, it gives CASSPRQGPNYGYTF.

The CDR3 is CAYKKPLEAFF. As DNA, the CDR3 is TGTGCCTATAAGAAGCCACTTGAAGCTTTCTTT. The chain joins TRBV30 to TRBJ1-1, with D uncertain. Germline CDR1 reads GTSNPN; CDR2 reads SVGIG (reference sequence). Trimming stripped 7 bases from V and 7 bases from J, with 13 bases between. CDR3 length equals 11 residues.

V is TRBV7-2 and J is TRBJ2-4; D is undetermined. Trimming removed 0 bases at V and 3 bases at J, with 12 bases between. Germline V lookup: CDR1 SGHTA, CDR2 FQGNSA. This CDR3 spans 16 amino acids. CDR3 protein: CASSLAFSGLKNIQYF. CDR3 sequence (DNA): TGTGCCAGCAGCTTAGCCTTCAGTGGTCTCAAAAACATTCAGTACTTC.

V and J are TRBV11-3 and TRBJ2-4; D remains unclear. CDR1 is SGHNT, CDR2 YENEEA, per germline. The CDR3 has 16 residues. V shed 0 bases and J shed 7 bases, with 16 bases lying between them. Here the CDR3 reads CASSLDKGGRKNIQYF. CDR3 DNA sequence: TGTGCCAGCAGCTTAGATAAAGGCGGCCGCAAGAACATTCAGTACTTC.

The rearrangement joins TRBV27 to TRBJ2-7; D possibly uses TRBD1 or TRBD2 (5 bases each). V dropped 5 bases and J dropped 2 bases, with 13 bases sitting between them. Germline CDR1 and CDR2: MNHEY and SMNVEV (reference sequence). The CDR3 extends over 14 amino acids. CDR3 region: CASSPGTATYEQYF. In nucleotides, the CDR3 is TGTGCCAGCAGTCCTGGGACGGCGACCTACGAGCAGTACTTC.

This clone is judged medium-sized (0.01 to 0.1%). J is TRBJ2-7 and V is TRBV28; 7 bases agree with TRBD1. The germline V gene encodes CDR1 MDHEN and CDR2 SYDVKM. This CDR3 contains 16 residues. Trimming removed 1 base from V and 0 bases from J; junction bases left unmatched: 6. In DNA, the CDR3 is TGTGCCAGCAGTTTATTAACAGGGGACAGCTCCTACGAGCAGTACTTC. Translated: CASSLLTGDSSYEQYF.

This chain joins TRBV6-4 and TRBJ2-3, with TRBD1 as a possible D gene (7 bases). The CDR3 is made up of 15 amino acids. The V gene's germline CDR1 is MRHNA and CDR2 SNTAGT. The ends were cut back, 3 bases at V and 0 bases at J, with 10 bases in the middle. The chain's CDR3 is CASSEGGQSTDTQYF. The DNA for the CDR3 is TGTGCCAGCAGTGAGGGGGGACAGAGCACAGATACGCAGTATTTT.

This chain links TRBV29-1 with TRBJ1-2, with a tentative D call TRBD1 (6 bases). The CDR3 totals 12 residues. The V end lost 5 bases, the J end lost 2 bases, and 9 bases lay between the germline ends. Germline lookup yields CDR1 SQVTM and CDR2 ANQGSEA. The CDR3 coding sequence is TGCAGCGTTAACAGGGCCAACTATGGCTACACCTTC. It encodes CSVNRANYGYTF.

The V and J genes are TRBV19 and TRBJ1-5, with 7 bases identical to TRBD1. V lost 5 bases, J lost 1 base, and 8 bases stayed unmatched. The CDR3 loop spans 16 amino acids. CDR1 and CDR2 (germline): LNHDA, SQIVND (reference sequence). CDR3 in DNA: TGTGCCAGTAGTCCCGATCAGGGGGTGAGCAATCAGCCCCAGCATTTT. The encoded protein is CASSPDQGVSNQPQHF. Supplemented by reference TRBV19 and TRBJ1-5, the full variable domain reads DGGITQSPKYLFRKEGQNVTLSCEQNLNHDAMYWYRQDPGQGLRLIYYSQIVNDFQKGDIAEGYSVSREKKESFPLTVTSAQKNPTAFYLCASSPDQGVSNQPQHFGDGTRLSIL.

The genes are TRBV13 and TRBJ2-1, with 10 bases identical to TRBD2. V gave up 0 bases and J gave up 8 bases; unmatched junction bases: 13. Looked up from germline, CDR1 is PRHDT and CDR2 is FYEKMQ (reference sequence). The CDR3 is 18 residues long. The CDR3 DNA reads as TGTGCCAGCAGCTTAGGAGCTAGCGGGAGTCTCGCCGTCTATGAGCAGTTCTTC. Its translation is CASSLGASGSLAVYEQFF.

J is TRBJ1-1 and V is TRBV27; D may be TRBD1 (5 bases). V lost 6 bases and J 1 base, leaving 9 bases between the germline ends. Germline CDR1 reads MNHEY; CDR2 reads SMNVEV (reference sequence). This CDR3 region has 13 residues. The CDR3 region has the DNA TGTGCCAGCAGCCATAGGGGGAACACTGAAGCTTTCTTT. This encodes CASSHRGNTEAFF.

V gene TRBV6-5 combines with J gene TRBJ2-7; D could derive from TRBD1 or TRBD2 (5 bases each). This CDR3 comprises 14 residues. The germline CDR1 and CDR2 sequences are MNHEY and SVGAGI. The V end lost 5 bases, the J end lost 0 bases, and 11 bases lay between the germline ends. DNA for the CDR3: TGTGCCAGCAGTCCGAACGGGGCCTCCTACGAGCAGTACTTC. Protein sequence: CASSPNGASYEQYF.

This CDR3 is CSVMTGWTEAFF. In DNA, the CDR3 is TGCAGCGTGATGACAGGGTGGACTGAAGCTTTCTTT. The V call is TRBV29-1, the J call TRBJ1-1, with 7 bases matching TRBD1. V dropped 6 bases and J dropped 5; count of bases not matched to a gene: 6. The CDR3 length is 12 residues. Germline V lookup: CDR1 SQVTM, CDR2 ANQGSEA.